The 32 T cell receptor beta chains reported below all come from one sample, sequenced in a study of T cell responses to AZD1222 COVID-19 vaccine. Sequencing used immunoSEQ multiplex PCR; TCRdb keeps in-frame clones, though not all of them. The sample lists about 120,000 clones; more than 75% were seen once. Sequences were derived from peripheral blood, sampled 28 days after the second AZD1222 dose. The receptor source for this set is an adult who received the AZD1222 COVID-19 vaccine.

CDR3 DNA: TGTGCCATCAGTGAGTACGGACAGGGGAATCAGCCCCAGCATTTT. Translation: CAISEYGQGNQPQHF. The rearrangement joins TRBV10-3 to TRBJ1-5; TRBD1 matches 9 bases. This CDR3 contains 15 residues. Germline values: CDR1 ENHRY, CDR2 SYGVKD. The J segment lost 4 bases and the V segment lost 1 base, leaving 2 bases of the junction unmatched.

The CDR3 spells CASSWRGAPNYGYTF. The DNA of the CDR3 is TGTGCCAGCAGTTGGCGGGGGGCGCCTAACTATGGCTACACCTTC. The chain links TRBV6-5 to TRBJ1-2; D perhaps matches TRBD1 (6 bases). Germline V gives CDR1 MNHEY, CDR2 SVGAGI. The ends were cut back, 4 bases at V and 0 bases at J, with 12 bases in the middle. The CDR3 loop spans 15 amino acids.

The CDR3 sequence is CASSVEGLASGETQYF. CDR3 in DNA: TGTGCCAGCAGCGTAGAAGGACTAGCGAGCGGAGAGACCCAGTACTTC. The chain employs TRBV9 and TRBJ2-5; 9 bases map to TRBD2. The CDR3 consists of 16 residues. Germline CDR1 SGDLS, CDR2 YYNGEE. After removal of 0 bases from V and 4 bases from J, the junction contained 7 bases not matched to a gene.

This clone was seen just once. The CDR3 nucleotides are TGTGCCAGTAGTTCATACGGGATTGAACTGTTTTTT. It encodes CASSSYGIELFF. The V call is TRBV19, the J call TRBJ1-4, with D uncertain. The V end lost 5 bases, the J end lost 12 bases, and 13 bases lay between the germline ends. Germline CDR1 LNHDA, CDR2 SQIVND (reference sequence). CDR3 size: 12 residues.

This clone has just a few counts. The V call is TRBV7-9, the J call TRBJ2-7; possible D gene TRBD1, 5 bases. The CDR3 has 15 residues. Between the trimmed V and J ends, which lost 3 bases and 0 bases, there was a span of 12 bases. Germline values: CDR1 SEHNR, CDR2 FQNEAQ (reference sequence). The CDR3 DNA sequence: TGTGCCAGCAGCTTCTGGACAAGTAGCTCCTACGAGCAGTACTTC. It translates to CASSFWTSSSYEQYF.

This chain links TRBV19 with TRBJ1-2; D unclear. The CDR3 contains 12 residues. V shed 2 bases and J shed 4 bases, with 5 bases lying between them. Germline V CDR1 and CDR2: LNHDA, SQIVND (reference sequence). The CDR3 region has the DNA TGTGCCAGTAGTATATGGGGCTATGGCTACACCTTC. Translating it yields CASSIWGYGYTF.

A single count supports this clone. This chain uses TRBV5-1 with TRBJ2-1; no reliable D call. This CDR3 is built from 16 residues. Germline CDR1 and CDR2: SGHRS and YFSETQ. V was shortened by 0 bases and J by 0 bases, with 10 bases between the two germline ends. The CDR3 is CASSLGLESSYNEQFF. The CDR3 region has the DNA TGCGCCAGCAGCTTGGGGCTGGAGAGCTCCTACAATGAGCAGTTCTTC. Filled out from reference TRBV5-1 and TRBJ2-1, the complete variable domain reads KAGVTQTPRYLIKTRGQQVTLSCSPISGHRSVSWYQQTPGQGLQFLFEYFSETQRNKGNFPGRFSGRQFSNSRSEMNVSTLELGDSALYLCASSLGLESSYNEQFFGPGTRLTVL.

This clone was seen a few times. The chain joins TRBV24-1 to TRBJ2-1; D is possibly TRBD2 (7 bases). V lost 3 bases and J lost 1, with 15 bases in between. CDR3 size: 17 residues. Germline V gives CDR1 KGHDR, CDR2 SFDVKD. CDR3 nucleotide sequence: TGTGCCACCAGTGATACTGACGGGGGGCGGTCCTACAATGAGCAGTTCTTC. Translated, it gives CATSDTDGGRSYNEQFF.

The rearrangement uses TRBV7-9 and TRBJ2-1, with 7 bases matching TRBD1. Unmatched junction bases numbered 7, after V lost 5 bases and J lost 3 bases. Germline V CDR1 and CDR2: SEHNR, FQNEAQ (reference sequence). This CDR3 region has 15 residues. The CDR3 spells CASSPPGQNYNEQFF. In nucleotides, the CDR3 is TGTGCCAGCAGCCCCCCGGGACAGAACTACAATGAGCAGTTCTTC.

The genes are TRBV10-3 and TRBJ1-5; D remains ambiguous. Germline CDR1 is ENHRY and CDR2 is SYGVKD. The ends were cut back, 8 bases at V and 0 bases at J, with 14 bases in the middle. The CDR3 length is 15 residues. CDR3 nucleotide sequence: TGTGCCATCGATAGCTGGGGTAATAGCAATCAGCCCCAGCATTTT. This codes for CAIDSWGNSNQPQHF.

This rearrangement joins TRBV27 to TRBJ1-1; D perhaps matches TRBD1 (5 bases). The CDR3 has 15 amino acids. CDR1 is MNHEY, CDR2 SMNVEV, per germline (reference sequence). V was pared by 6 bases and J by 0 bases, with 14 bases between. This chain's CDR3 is CASSGHLDMNTEAFF. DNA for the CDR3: TGTGCCAGCAGCGGACACCTTGATATGAACACTGAAGCTTTCTTT.

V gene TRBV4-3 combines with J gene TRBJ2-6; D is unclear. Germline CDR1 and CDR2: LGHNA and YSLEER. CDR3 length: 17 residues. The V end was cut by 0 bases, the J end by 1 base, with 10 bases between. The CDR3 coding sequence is TGCGCCAGCAGCCAAGAGTGGTTGAGGTCTGGGGCCAACGTCCTGACTTTC. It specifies CASSQEWLRSGANVLTF.

The CDR3 sequence: CASTGGYGYTF. The DNA for the CDR3 is TGTGCCAGCACGGGGGGGTATGGCTACACCTTC. The J gene is TRBJ1-2, the V gene TRBV3-1 (or the pseudogene TRBV3-2), with a weak D call TRBD1 (5 bases). Looked up from germline, CDR1 is LGHDT and CDR2 is YNNKEL (reference sequence). The CDR3 totals 11 residues. V was pared by 7 bases and J by 5 bases, with 8 bases between.

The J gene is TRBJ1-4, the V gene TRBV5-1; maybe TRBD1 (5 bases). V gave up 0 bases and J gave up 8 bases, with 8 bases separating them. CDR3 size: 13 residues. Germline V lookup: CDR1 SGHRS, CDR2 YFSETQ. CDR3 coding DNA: TGCGCCAGCAGCTTGGCGGGGGGGGAAAAACTGTTTTTT. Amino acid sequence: CASSLAGGEKLFF.

CDR3 nucleotides: TGCGCCAGCAGCTTCGATGACACTGAAGCTTTCTTT. This sequence encodes CASSFDDTEAFF. The chain couples TRBV5-1 to TRBJ1-1; D is unclear. CDR1 and CDR2 from the germline V gene are SGHRS and YFSETQ. The ends were cut back, 2 bases at V and 3 bases at J, with 5 bases in the middle. CDR3 size: 12 residues.

The CDR3 protein is CASSLTKISGNTIYF. The CDR3 region has the DNA TGTGCCAGTAGTCTGACCAAAATCTCTGGAAACACCATATATTTT. V usage is TRBV19 and J usage is TRBJ1-3, with D uncertain. There are 15 residues in the CDR3. With 5 bases removed from V and 0 bases from J, the gap between germline ends came to 11 bases. Germline values: CDR1 LNHDA, CDR2 SQIVND (reference sequence).

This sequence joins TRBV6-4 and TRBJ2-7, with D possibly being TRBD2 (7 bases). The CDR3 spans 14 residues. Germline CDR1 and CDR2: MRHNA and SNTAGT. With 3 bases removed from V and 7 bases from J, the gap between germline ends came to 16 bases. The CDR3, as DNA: TGTGCCAGCAGTGAATTCGCGGGGGCGGGGGAGCAGTACTTC. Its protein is CASSEFAGAGEQYF.

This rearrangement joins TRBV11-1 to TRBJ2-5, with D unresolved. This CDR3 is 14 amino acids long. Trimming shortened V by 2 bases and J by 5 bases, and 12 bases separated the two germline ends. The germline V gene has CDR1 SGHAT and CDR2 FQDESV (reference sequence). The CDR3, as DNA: TGTGCCAGCAGCTTAACGGCTTCTTTGGAGACCCAGTACTTC. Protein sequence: CASSLTASLETQYF. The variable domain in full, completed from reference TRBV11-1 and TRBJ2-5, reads EAEVAQSPRYKITEKSQAVAFWCDPISGHATLYWYRQILGQGPELLVQFQDESVVDDSQLPKDRFSAERLKGVDSTLKIQPAELGDSAMYLCASSLTASLETQYFGPGTRLLVL.

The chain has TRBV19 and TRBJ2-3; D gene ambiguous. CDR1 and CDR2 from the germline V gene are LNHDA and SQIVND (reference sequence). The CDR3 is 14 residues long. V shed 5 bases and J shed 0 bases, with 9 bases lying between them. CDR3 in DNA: TGTGCCAGTAGTCGGGTTGACAGCACAGATACGCAGTATTTT. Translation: CASSRVDSTDTQYF. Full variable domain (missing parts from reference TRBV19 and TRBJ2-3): DGGITQSPKYLFRKEGQNVTLSCEQNLNHDAMYWYRQDPGQGLRLIYYSQIVNDFQKGDIAEGYSVSREKKESFPLTVTSAQKNPTAFYLCASSRVDSTDTQYFGPGTRLTVL.

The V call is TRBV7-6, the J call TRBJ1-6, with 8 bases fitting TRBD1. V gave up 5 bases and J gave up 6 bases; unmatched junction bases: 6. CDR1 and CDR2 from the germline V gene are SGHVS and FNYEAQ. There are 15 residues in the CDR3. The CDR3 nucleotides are TGTGCCAGCAGCGGAGGGACAGGCGGTAATTCACCCCTCCACTTT. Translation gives CASSGGTGGNSPLHF.

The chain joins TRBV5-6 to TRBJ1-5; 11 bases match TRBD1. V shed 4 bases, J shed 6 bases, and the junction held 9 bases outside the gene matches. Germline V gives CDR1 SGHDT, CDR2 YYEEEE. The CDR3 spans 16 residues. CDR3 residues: CASSPSGQGARQPQHF. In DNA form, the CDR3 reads TGTGCCAGCAGCCCGAGTGGACAGGGGGCGCGTCAGCCCCAGCATTTT.

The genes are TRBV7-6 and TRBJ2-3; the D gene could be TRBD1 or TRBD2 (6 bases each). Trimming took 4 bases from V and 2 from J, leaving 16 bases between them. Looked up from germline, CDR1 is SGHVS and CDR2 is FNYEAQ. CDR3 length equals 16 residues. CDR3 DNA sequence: TGTGCCAGCAGCTCCATCCCTGGGGGGCCCACAGATACGCAGTATTTT. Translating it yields CASSSIPGGPTDTQYF.

In nucleotides, the CDR3 is TGTGCCTGGACCATCGGGGGGCACTATGGCTACACCTTC. Translated: CAWTIGGHYGYTF. The chain links TRBV30 to TRBJ1-2; D is possibly TRBD1 (6 bases). Per the germline V gene, CDR1 is GTSNPN and CDR2 is SVGIG (reference sequence). This CDR3 spans 13 amino acids. V was trimmed by 4 bases and J by 3 bases, leaving 12 bases between them.

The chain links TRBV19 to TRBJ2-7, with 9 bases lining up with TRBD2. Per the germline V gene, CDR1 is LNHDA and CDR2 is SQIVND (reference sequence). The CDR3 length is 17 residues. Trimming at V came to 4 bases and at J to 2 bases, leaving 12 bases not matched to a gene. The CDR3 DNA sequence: TGTGCCAGTAGTACAAGAGGCGGGGGGGCTACAGCCTACGAGCAGTACTTC. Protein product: CASSTRGGGATAYEQYF.

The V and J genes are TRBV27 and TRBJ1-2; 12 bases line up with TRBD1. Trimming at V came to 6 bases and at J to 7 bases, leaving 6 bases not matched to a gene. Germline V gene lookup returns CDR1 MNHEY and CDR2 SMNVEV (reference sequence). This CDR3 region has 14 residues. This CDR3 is CASRPGQGAPGYTF. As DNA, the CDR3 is TGTGCCAGCAGGCCGGGACAGGGGGCGCCTGGCTACACCTTC.

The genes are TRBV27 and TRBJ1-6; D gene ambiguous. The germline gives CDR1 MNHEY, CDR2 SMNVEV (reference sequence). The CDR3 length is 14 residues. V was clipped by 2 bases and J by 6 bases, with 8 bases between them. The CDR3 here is CASSLGRFNSPLHF. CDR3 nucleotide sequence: TGTGCCAGCAGTTTAGGACGGTTTAATTCACCCCTCCACTTT.

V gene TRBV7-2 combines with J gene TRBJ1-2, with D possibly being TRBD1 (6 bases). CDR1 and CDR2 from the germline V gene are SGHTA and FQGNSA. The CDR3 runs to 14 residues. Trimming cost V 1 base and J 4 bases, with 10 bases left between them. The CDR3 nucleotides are TGTGCCAGCAGCTTAGATAGGGGGGCCTATGGCTACACCTTC. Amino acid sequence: CASSLDRGAYGYTF.

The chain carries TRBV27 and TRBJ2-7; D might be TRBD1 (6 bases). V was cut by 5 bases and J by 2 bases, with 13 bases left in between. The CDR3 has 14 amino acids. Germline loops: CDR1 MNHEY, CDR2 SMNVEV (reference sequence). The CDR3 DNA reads TGTGCCAGCAGTGCATACAGGGTTGCCTACGAGCAGTACTTC. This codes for CASSAYRVAYEQYF.

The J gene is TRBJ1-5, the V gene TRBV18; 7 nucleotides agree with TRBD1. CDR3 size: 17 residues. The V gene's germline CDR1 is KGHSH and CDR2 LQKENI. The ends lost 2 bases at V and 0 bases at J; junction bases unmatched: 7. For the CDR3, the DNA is TGTGCCAGCTCACCAGGGACAGAGCCTTATAGCAATCAGCCCCAGCATTTT. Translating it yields CASSPGTEPYSNQPQHF.

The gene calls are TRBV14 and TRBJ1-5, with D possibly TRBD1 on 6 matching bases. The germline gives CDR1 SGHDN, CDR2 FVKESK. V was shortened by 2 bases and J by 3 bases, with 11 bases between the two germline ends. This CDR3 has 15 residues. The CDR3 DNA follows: TGTGCCAGCAGCCAATCTGGGACACTCAATCAGCCCCAGCATTTT. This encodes CASSQSGTLNQPQHF.

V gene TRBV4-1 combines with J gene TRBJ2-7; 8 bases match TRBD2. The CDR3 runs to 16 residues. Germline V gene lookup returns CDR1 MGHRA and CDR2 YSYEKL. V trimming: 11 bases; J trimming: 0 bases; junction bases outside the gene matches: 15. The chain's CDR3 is CARRRGGRIPSYEQYF. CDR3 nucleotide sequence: TGCGCCCGCCGCCGGGGGGGACGGATCCCCTCCTACGAGCAGTACTTC.

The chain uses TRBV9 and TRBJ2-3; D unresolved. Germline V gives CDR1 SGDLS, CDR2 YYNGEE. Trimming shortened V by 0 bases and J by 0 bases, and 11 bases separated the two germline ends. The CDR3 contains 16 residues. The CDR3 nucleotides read TGTGCCAGCAGCGTAGGCCAGTTAACTAGCACAGATACGCAGTATTTT. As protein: CASSVGQLTSTDTQYF.